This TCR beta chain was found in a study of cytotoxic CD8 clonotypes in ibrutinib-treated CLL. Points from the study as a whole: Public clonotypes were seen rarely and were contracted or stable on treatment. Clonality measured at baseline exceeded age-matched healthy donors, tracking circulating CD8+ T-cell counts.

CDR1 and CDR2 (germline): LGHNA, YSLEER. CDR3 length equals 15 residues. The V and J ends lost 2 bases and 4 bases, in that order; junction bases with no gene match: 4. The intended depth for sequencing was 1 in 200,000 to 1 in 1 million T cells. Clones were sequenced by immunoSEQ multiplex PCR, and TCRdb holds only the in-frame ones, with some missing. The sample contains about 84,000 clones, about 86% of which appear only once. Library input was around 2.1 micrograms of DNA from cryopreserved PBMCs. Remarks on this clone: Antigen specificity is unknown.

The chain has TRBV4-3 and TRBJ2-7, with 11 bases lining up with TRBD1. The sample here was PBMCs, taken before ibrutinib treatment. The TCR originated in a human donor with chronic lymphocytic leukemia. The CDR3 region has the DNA TGCGCCAGCAGCCAATGGACAGGGGGCGATTACGAGCAGTACTTC. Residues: CASSQWTGGDYEQYF.